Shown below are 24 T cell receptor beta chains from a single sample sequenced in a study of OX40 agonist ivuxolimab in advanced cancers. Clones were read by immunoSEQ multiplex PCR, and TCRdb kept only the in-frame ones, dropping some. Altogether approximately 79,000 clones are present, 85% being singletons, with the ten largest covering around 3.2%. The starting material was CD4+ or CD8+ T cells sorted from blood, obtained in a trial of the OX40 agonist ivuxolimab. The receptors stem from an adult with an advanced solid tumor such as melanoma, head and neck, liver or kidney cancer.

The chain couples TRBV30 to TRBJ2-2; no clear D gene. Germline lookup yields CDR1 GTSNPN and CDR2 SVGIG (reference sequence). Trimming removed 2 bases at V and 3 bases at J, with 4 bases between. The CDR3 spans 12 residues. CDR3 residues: CAWSRDTGELFF. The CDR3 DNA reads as TGTGCCTGGAGTAGGGACACCGGGGAGCTGTTTTTT.

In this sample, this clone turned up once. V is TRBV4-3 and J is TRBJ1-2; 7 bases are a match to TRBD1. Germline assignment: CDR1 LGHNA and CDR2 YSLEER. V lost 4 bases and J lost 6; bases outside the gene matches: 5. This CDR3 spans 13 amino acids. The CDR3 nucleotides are TGCGCCAGCAGCCCCCAGGGGGGGCATGGCTACACCTTC. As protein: CASSPQGGHGYTF.

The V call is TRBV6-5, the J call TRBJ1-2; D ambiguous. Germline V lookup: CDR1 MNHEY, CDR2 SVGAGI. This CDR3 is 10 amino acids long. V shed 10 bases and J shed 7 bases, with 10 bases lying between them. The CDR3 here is CATRLLGYTF. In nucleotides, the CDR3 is TGTGCCACCAGATTACTTGGCTACACCTTC.

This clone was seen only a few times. CDR3 sequence: CASSRRVETQYF. The CDR3 DNA reads as TGTGCCAGCAGCCGACGGGTGGAGACCCAGTACTTC. The gene calls are TRBV7-2 and TRBJ2-5; D call uncertain. Between the trimmed V and J ends, which lost 5 bases and 5 bases, there was a span of 9 bases. Germline V lookup: CDR1 SGHTA, CDR2 FQGNSA. The CDR3 length is 12 residues.

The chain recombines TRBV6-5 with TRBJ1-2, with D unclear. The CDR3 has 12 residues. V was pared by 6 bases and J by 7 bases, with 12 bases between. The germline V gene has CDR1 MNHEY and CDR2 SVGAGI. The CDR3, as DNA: TGTGCCAGCAGCCCCCTCCTGGGTGGCTACACCTTC. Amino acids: CASSPLLGGYTF.

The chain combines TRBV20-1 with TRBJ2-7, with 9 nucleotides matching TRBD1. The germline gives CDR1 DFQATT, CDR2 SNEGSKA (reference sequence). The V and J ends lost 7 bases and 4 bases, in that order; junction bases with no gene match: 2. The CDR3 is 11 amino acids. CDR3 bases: TGCAGTGTTGACAGGGGGTACGAGCAGTACTTC. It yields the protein CSVDRGYEQYF.

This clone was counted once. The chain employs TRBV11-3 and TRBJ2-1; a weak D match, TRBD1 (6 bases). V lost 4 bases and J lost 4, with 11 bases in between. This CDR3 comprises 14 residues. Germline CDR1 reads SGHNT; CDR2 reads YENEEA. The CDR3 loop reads CASSSRGRYNEQFF. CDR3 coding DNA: TGTGCCAGCAGCTCCAGGGGACGGTACAATGAGCAGTTCTTC.

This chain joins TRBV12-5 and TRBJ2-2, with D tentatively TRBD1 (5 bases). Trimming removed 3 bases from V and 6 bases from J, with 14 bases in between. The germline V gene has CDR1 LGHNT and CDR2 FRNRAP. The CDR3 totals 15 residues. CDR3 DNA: TGTGCTAGTGGTTTCCCTCTTCAGGGTCCCGGGGAGCTGTTTTTT. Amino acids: CASGFPLQGPGELFF.

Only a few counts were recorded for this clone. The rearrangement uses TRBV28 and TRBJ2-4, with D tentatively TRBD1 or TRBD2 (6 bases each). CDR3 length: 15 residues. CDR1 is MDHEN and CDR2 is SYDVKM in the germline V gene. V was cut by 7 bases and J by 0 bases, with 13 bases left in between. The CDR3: CASTPGGLAKNIQYF. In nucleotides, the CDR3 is TGTGCCAGCACCCCTGGGGGGCTAGCCAAAAACATTCAGTACTTC. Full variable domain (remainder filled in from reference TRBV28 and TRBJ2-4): DVKVTQSSRYLVKRTGEKVFLECVQDMDHENMFWYRQDPGLGLRLIYFSYDVKMKEKGDIPEGYSVSREKKERFSLILESASTNQTSMYLCASTPGGLAKNIQYFGAGTRLSVL.

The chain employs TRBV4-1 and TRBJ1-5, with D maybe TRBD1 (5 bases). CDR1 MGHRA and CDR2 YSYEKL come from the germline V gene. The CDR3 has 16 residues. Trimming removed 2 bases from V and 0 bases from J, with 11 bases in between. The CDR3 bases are TGCGCCAGCAGCCAAACCCAGGGTGATAGCAATCAGCCCCAGCATTTT. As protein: CASSQTQGDSNQPQHF.

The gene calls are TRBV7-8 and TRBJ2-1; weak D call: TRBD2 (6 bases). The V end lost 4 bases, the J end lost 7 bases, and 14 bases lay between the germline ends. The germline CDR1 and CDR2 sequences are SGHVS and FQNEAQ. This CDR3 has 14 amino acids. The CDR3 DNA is TGTGCCAGCAGCTCGGCGGGACTTAGAAATGAGCAGTTCTTC. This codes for CASSSAGLRNEQFF.

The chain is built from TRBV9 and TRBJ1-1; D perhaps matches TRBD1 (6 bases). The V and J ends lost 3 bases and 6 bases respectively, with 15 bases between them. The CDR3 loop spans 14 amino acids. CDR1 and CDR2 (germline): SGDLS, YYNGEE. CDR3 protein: CASSEVRGGAEAFF. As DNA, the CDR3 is TGTGCCAGCAGCGAGGTTAGGGGGGGTGCTGAAGCTTTCTTT. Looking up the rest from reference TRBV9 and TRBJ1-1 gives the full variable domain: DSGVTQTPKHLITATGQRVTLRCSPRSGDLSVYWYQQSLDQGLQFLIQYYNGEERAKGNILERFSAQQFPDLHSELNLSSLELGDSALYFCASSEVRGGAEAFFGQGTRLTVV.

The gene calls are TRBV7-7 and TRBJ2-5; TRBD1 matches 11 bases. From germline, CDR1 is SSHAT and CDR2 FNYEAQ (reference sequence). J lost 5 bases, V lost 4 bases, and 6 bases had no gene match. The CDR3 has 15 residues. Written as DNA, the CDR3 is TGTGCCAGCAGCTCCCGGACAGGGGGCTTTGAGACCCAGTACTTC. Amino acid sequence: CASSSRTGGFETQYF.

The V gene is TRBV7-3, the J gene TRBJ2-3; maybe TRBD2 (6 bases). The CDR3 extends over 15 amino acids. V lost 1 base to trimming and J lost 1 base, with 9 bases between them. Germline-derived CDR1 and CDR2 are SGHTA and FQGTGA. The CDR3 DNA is TGTGCCAGCAGCTTAAATCCTAGCGGCACAGATACGCAGTATTTT. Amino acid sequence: CASSLNPSGTDTQYF.

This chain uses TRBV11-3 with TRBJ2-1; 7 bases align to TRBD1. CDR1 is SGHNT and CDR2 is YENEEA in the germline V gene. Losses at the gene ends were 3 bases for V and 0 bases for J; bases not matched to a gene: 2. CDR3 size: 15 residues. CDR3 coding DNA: TGTGCCAGCAGCTTCCGGGACAGCTCCTACAATGAGCAGTTCTTC. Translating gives CASSFRDSSYNEQFF.

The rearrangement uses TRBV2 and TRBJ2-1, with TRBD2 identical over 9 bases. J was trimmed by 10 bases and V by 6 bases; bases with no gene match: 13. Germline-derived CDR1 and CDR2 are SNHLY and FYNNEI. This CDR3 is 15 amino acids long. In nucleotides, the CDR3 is TGTGCCAGCAGCCCACGGGCGGGAGGGCCTCGGGAGCAGTTCTTC. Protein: CASSPRAGGPREQFF.

The CDR3 sequence: CASSLVNRGLGSNQPQHF. CDR3 DNA sequence: TGTGCCAGCAGCTTGGTCAACAGGGGACTAGGCAGCAATCAGCCCCAGCATTTT. The gene calls are TRBV5-5 and TRBJ1-5; 7 positions agree with TRBD1. The CDR3 extends over 18 amino acids. V was clipped by 0 bases and J by 1 base; unmatched bases: 10. Germline CDR1 and CDR2: SGHKS and YYEKEE (reference sequence).

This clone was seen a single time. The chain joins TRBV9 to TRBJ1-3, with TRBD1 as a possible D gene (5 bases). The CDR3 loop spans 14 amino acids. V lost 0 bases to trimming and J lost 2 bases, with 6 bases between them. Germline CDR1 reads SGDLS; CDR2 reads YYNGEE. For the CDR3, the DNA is TGTGCCAGCAGCGTAGGGGACCCTGGAAACACCATATATTTT. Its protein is CASSVGDPGNTIYF.

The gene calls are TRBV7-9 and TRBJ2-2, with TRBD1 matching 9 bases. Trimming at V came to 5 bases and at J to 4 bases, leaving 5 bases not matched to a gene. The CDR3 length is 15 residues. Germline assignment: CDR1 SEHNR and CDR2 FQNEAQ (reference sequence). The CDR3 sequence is CASSKQGASTGELFF. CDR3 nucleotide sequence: TGTGCCAGCAGCAAACAGGGGGCTAGCACCGGGGAGCTGTTTTTT.

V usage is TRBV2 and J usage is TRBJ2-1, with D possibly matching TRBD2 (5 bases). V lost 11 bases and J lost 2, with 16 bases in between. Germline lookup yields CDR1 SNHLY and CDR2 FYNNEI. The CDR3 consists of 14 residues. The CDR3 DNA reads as TGTGCCTGCCATCGACTATTAACCTACAATGAGCAGTTCTTC. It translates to CACHRLLTYNEQFF.

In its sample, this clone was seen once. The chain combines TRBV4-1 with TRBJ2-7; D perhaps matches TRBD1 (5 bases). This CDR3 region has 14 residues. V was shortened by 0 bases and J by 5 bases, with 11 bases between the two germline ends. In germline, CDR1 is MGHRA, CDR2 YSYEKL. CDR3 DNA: TGCGCCAGCAGCCAAGATGCAGGGATTAACGAGCAGTACTTC. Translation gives CASSQDAGINEQYF.

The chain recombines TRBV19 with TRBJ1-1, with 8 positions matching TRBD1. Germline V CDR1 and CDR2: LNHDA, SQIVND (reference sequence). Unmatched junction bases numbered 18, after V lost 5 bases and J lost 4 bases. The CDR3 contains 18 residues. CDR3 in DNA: TGTGCCAGTAGTGGAACCGGGACAGGAGCCAGCAGGGCCACTGAAGCTTTCTTT. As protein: CASSGTGTGASRATEAFF. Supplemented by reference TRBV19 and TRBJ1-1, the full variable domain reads DGGITQSPKYLFRKEGQNVTLSCEQNLNHDAMYWYRQDPGQGLRLIYYSQIVNDFQKGDIAEGYSVSREKKESFPLTVTSAQKNPTAFYLCASSGTGTGASRATEAFFGQGTRLTVV.

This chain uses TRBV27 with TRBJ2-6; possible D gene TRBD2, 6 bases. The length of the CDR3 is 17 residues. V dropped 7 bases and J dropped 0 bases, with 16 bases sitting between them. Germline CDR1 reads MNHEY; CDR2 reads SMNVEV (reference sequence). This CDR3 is CASTPGLALSGANVLTF. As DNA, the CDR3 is TGTGCCAGCACCCCGGGACTTGCCCTCTCTGGGGCCAACGTCCTGACTTTC.

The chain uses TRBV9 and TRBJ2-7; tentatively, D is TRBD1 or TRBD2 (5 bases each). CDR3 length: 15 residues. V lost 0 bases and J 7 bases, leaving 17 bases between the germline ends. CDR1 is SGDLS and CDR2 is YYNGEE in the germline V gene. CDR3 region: CASSVGRGRPQEQYF. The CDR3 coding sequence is TGTGCCAGCAGCGTAGGTAGGGGACGGCCGCAGGAGCAGTACTTC.